Included here is one T cell receptor (beta chain) sequence, with context. These data come from a study of CD8 T cells in Susac syndrome. Study overall: Each patient with Susac syndrome, at the time of blood draw, was therapy-naive, on corticosteroids, or on intravenous immunoglobulin alone.

Sequencing targeted TCR beta in T cells from blood (CD8+ and CD4+). While CD8+ and CD4+ T cells were isolated negatively, TEMRA cells were enriched by FACS. V lost 1 base to trimming and J lost 4 bases; unmatched junction nucleotides: 9. Germline V gives CDR1 MGHRA, CDR2 YSYEKL. This CDR3 comprises 19 residues. Random hexamers were used to reverse transcribe 0.5 to 1 ug of RNA. Multiplex immunoSEQ PCR targeted 54 Vbeta and 13 Jbeta TCR beta segments. TCRdb re-called the immunoSEQ multiplex PCR reads through MiXCR, storing one row per CDR3 protein. The data show around 130,000 distinct CDR3 sequences, nearly 96% seen once.

The chain employs TRBV4-1 and TRBJ2-6; 11 bases agree with TRBD2. The source of this sequence is a human donor with Susac syndrome. The material sequenced was CD4+ T cells from PBMCs. The CDR3 region has the DNA TGCGCCAGCAGCCAAGGTCACGGTAGCGGGAGGGCGGGGGCCAACGTCCTGACTTTC. Protein product: CASSQGHGSGRAGANVLTF.